These T cell receptor beta chains were read from a single sample in a study of cytomegalovirus exposure and HLA in healthy donors. The protocol was immunoSEQ multiplex PCR, while the TCRdb copy is restricted to in-frame clones and leaves out a portion. The sample consists of about 160,000 clones, around 85% of them appearing once. Sequenced sample: PBMCs. These receptors were obtained from a boy between 2 and 10 years old in good health and CMV-seronegative. CDR3s include the opening cysteine and the closing phenylalanine or tryptophan. The D gene is left open where the match is weak. Size is omitted from some rows. Given values are once, few, many or a class for expanded clones.

V	D	J	size	DNA	CDR3
TRBV5-1	TRBD1	TRBJ1-4	.	TGCGCCAGCAGCTACTTACCCCGGGGGACAGGGGCTAATGAAAAACTGTTTTTT	CASSYLPRGTGANEKLFF
TRBV6-1	.	TRBJ1-1	once	TGTGCCAGCTCACAGTCGCCGAACACTGAAGCTTTCTTT	CASSQSPNTEAFF
TRBV4-1	.	TRBJ2-2	.	TGCGCCAGCAGCCAAGATACGGAAGCGAACGGGGAGCTGTTTTTT	CASSQDTEANGELFF
TRBV11-2	.	TRBJ2-1	.	TGTGCCAGCAGCTCCCGATCCTCTCTAATGAGTCCTGAGCAGTTCTTC	CASSSRSSLMSPEQFF
TRBV30	.	TRBJ2-5	.	TGTGCCTGGTCCGATGGGGGGTTGGAGACCCAGTACTTC	CAWSDGGLETQYF
TRBV20-1	.	TRBJ1-2	.	TGCAGTGCTAGTGACTACTATGGCTACACCTTC	CSASDYYGYTF
TRBV21-1	.	TRBJ1-2	.	TGTGCCAGCAGCGCCTGGGGGGGGGTCGGTGAGGATGGCTACACCTTC	CASSAWGGVGEDGYTF
TRBV15	.	TRBJ2-6	.	TGTGCCACCAGCACCTCGGCGGGGTTCTCTGGGGCCAACGTCCTGACTTTC	CATSTSAGFSGANVLTF
TRBV7-9	TRBD2	TRBJ2-3	few	TGTGCCAGCAGCTTATGGGGACTAGCGGGAGGTACGCAGTATTTT	CASSLWGLAGGTQYF
TRBV5-1	.	TRBJ2-5	.	TGCGCCAGCGCGGGATCTGGACCCGAGACCCAGTACTTC	CASAGSGPETQYF
TRBV5-4	TRBD1	TRBJ1-2	once	TGTGCCAGCAGCTTCCGGACAGGGCCAGACTATGGCTACACCTTC	CASSFRTGPDYGYTF
TRBV5-4	TRBD1	TRBJ1-4	.	TGTGCCAGCAGCGCCGGGACAGGGGACGATGAAAAACTGTTTTTT	CASSAGTGDDEKLFF
TRBV14	.	TRBJ2-1	once	TGCGCCAGCAGCCACCCTTCGAGGATAAGCTCCTACAATGAGCAGTTCTTC	CASSHPSRISSYNEQFF
TRBV7-9	.	TRBJ1-2	.	TGTGCCAGCAGCTTAGTGGGGGGCTATGGCTACACCTTC	CASSLVGGYGYTF
TRBV14	TRBD1	TRBJ2-7	.	TGTGCCAGCAGCCTACCGGGACAGGGCACCTACGAGCAGTACTTC	CASSLPGQGTYEQYF
TRBV7-8	TRBD2	TRBJ2-1	.	TGTGCCAGCAGCTCGGGAGGGTCCCTCAATGAGCAGTTCTTC	CASSSGGSLNEQFF
TRBV28	.	TRBJ1-1	once	TGTGCCAGCACGCCCGGGAGTGAAGCTTTCTTT	CASTPGSEAFF
TRBV28	.	TRBJ1-2	.	TGTGCCAGCTCCTCGGCCCCCGGGTTTCTTGGCTACACCTTC	CASSSAPGFLGYTF
TRBV5-1	.	TRBJ2-3	.	TGCGCCAGCAGCTTGGGAGGAGTCGGGGATACGCAGTATTTT	CASSLGGVGDTQYF
TRBV5-4	TRBD1	TRBJ1-1	.	TGTGCCAGCAGCCCCGACAGGGACACTGAAGCTTTCTTT	CASSPDRDTEAFF
TRBV7-9	.	TRBJ1-1	.	TGTGCCAGCAGCGGAAACGAGGGGGTGAACACTGAAGCTTTCTTT	CASSGNEGVNTEAFF
TRBV5-6	TRBD1	TRBJ2-6	.	TGTGCCAGCAGTCGTGACAGGGGCCCCTCTGGGGCCAACGTCCTGACTTTC	CASSRDRGPSGANVLTF
TRBV7-9	TRBD2	TRBJ2-3	.	TGTTCCAGCAGCTTACCCCGGGAGGGCCCTACGCAGTATTTT	CSSSLPREGPTQYF
TRBV7-2	TRBD2	TRBJ2-2	.	TGTGCCAGCAGCTTACCTAGCGGGATAGCTAACACCGGGGAGCTGTTTTTT	CASSLPSGIANTGELFF
TRBV10-3	TRBD2	TRBJ2-5	.	TGTGCCATCAGAGAAGCGGGGCAAGAGACCCAGTACTTC	CAIREAGQETQYF
TRBV2	.	TRBJ1-5	.	TGTGCCAGCAGGCGGACAGCCTCAAATCAGCCCCAGCATTTT	CASRRTASNQPQHF
TRBV4-2	.	TRBJ2-3	.	TGTGCCAGCAGCAAGGGAGAATACTCTAGCACAGATACGCAGTATTTT	CASSKGEYSSTDTQYF
TRBV6-1	.	TRBJ1-1	.	TGTGCCAGCAGTGAATCGGGGATGTCGAACACTGAAGCTTTCTTT	CASSESGMSNTEAFF
TRBV29-1	TRBD1	TRBJ1-2	.	TGCAGCGTTCGACAGGGAAGGGATGGCTACACCTTC	CSVRQGRDGYTF
TRBV7-9	.	TRBJ1-1	.	TGTTCCAGCAGCTTTCCTGCGGGTGGGTACACTGAAGCTTTCTTT	CSSSFPAGGYTEAFF
TRBV20-1	.	TRBJ2-3	.	TGCAGTGCCAGGGTAGATACGCAGTATTTT	CSARVDTQYF
TRBV18	.	TRBJ2-1	.	TGTGCCAGCTCACCACCGCAGGGTTACAATGAGCAGTTCTTC	CASSPPQGYNEQFF
TRBV10-1	.	TRBJ1-1	.	TGCGCCAGCAGTGACAGCATCCAGGGGACGGCTTTCTTT	CASSDSIQGTAFF
TRBV11-3	.	TRBJ2-1	medium-sized	TGTGCCAGCAGCTTAGATGGTCGCGGTGGAGACAATGAGCAGTTCTTC	CASSLDGRGGDNEQFF
TRBV19	.	TRBJ2-2	few	TGTGCCAGTAGTATAGTGGGCGGGCTCACCGGGGAGCTGTTTTTT	CASSIVGGLTGELFF
TRBV30	TRBD1	TRBJ1-1	.	TGTGCCTGGAGTCTCCGGACAGGAGACACTGAAGCTTTCTTT	CAWSLRTGDTEAFF
TRBV13	TRBD2	TRBJ2-2	.	TGTGCCAGCAGCTCCGGACTAGCGGGGGGGAACACCGGGGAGCTGTTTTTT	CASSSGLAGGNTGELFF
TRBV5-1	.	TRBJ1-1	.	TGCGCCAGCAGCCATGGACACCTCATGAACACTGAAGCTTTCTTT	CASSHGHLMNTEAFF
TRBV7-6	.	TRBJ2-5	.	TGTGCCAGCAGCTTAGCTCAGGCTCAAGAGACCCAGTACTTC	CASSLAQAQETQYF
TRBV28	TRBD1	TRBJ1-2	.	TGTGCCAGCAGTTTAGGGGGGACAGGGACTTCTGGCTACACCTTC	CASSLGGTGTSGYTF
TRBV5-5	.	TRBJ1-1	.	TGTGCCAGCAGCTTGCAAGGGGACACTGAAGCTTTCTTT	CASSLQGDTEAFF
TRBV7-9	.	TRBJ1-2	.	TGTGCCAGCAGCTTAGGTGGCGGGGGGCCATACGGCTACACCTTC	CASSLGGGGPYGYTF
TRBV5-8	.	TRBJ2-3	once	TGTGCCAGCAGCTCGGCGCGGACGTACCGCACAGGTACGCAGTATTTT	CASSSARTYRTGTQYF
TRBV28	.	TRBJ1-1	.	TGTGCCAGCAGCCCGTCGCGGAATCTCAGGAACACTGAAGCTTTCTTT	CASSPSRNLRNTEAFF
TRBV6-4	.	TRBJ2-2	.	TGTGCCAGCAGTCCGTTTAGCACCGGGGAGCTGTTTTTT	CASSPFSTGELFF
TRBV18	.	TRBJ2-7	once	TGTGCCAGCTCACCACCCGGAGTTACCCGTCCCTACGAGCAGTACTTC	CASSPPGVTRPYEQYF
TRBV7-9	TRBD2	TRBJ2-1	.	TGTGCCAGCCCAGCGTCCAGCGGGGATGAGCAGTTCTTC	CASPASSGDEQFF
TRBV6-5	.	TRBJ2-1	.	TGTGCCAGCAGTTACTCCTCCGGAGGGGAGCAGTTCTTC	CASSYSSGGEQFF
TRBV28	TRBD1	TRBJ2-5	.	TGTGCCAGCAGTTTGACAGGGGGCGAGACCCAGTACTTC	CASSLTGGETQYF
TRBV4-1	.	TRBJ1-6	.	TGCGCCAGCAGCCGGACCCTAGGGGAACCCCTCCACTTT	CASSRTLGEPLHF
TRBV13	.	TRBJ2-3	.	TGTGCCAGCAGCTTAGCCGGGGCAGGGGGCACAGATACGCAGTATTTT	CASSLAGAGGTDTQYF
TRBV6-5	.	TRBJ1-5	.	TGTGCCAGCAGTCGGGGGGATAAGGGCAATCAGCCCCAGCATTTT	CASSRGDKGNQPQHF
TRBV27	TRBD2	TRBJ2-5	once	TGTGCCAGCAGTTCACCTTTACTAGCGGGAGCACAAGAGACCCAGTACTTC	CASSSPLLAGAQETQYF
TRBV5-6	TRBD1	TRBJ1-1	.	TGTGCCAGCAGACAGGGGACTAACACTGAAGCTTTCTTT	CASRQGTNTEAFF